The present entry profiles one T cell receptor (beta chain) with its context. Using immunoSEQ multiplex PCR, the repertoire was profiled, and TCRdb retains in-frame clones only, with some absent. Here the sample spans about 370,000 clones, around 89% being singletons. J gave up 5 bases and V 8 bases, and 13 bases lay outside the gene matches. The CDR3 runs 15 residues. Germline V gene lookup returns CDR1 MGHRA and CDR2 YSYEKL. The sample is drawn from a study of blood T cell repertoires in COVID-19. At the level of the study: Spain, Italy and the United States supplied samples that represented acute and convalescent COVID-19.

The sequenced material came from peripheral blood. The chain employs TRBV4-1 and TRBJ2-5; 8 bases map to TRBD2. The TCR comes from a man between 18 and 29 years old with active or convalescent COVID-19. For the CDR3, the DNA is TGCGCCAGCGGCCCTATAGCGGGAAGGGTGGAGACCCAGTACTTC. Translating gives CASGPIAGRVETQYF.